The clone carrying this T cell receptor (beta chain) was counted between two and nine times. Its antigen is as yet unknown. TCRdb used MiXCR to reprocess the 5' RACE reads, holding one entry per CDR3 protein. The sample includes 600,000 to 750,000 distinct CDR3 sequences, approximately 13% seen only once; the top ten take more than 12%. The CDR3 sequence is 15 residues long. Trimming pared 1 base from V and 4 bases from J, leaving 13 bases between. The germline V gene encodes CDR1 SGHTA and CDR2 FQGNSA. The entry originates in a study of T cells after yellow fever vaccination. General study results and limits: Peak timing came faster in the weaker secondary response, day 5 versus 15. In FACS-sorted repertoires, abundant clonotypes from the bulk population could appear as contaminants. Shared CD4/CD8 clonotypes were a small share, likely from convergent recombination. Reappearing after the booster were most of the clones from primary vaccination (less than 98% CD4, 70% to 90% CD8).

Sequencing used PBMCs, obtained on the day of the yellow fever booster vaccination. The TCR sequence derives from a man under 40 who received the YFV17D yellow fever vaccine. The V call is TRBV7-2, the J call TRBJ2-5; tentatively, D is TRBD1 or TRBD2 (5 bases each). CDR3 amino acids: CASSLGRGRPETQYF. The CDR3 coding sequence is TGTGCCAGCAGCTTAGGTAGGGGACGGCCAGAGACCCAGTACTTC.